One sample yielded the 7 T cell receptor beta chains listed below, sequenced in a study of T-cell memory formation after mild COVID-19. TCRdb passed the 5' RACE reads through MiXCR, listing each CDR3 protein once. The profile covers more than 350,000 distinct CDR3 sequences, with 21% appearing a single time and approximately 13% taken by the ten largest. Sequenced input: PBMCs or a T cell subset sorted from them (not recorded which). The receptors were sampled from an adult woman who had mild COVID-19 (a few samples of this study predate the infection). Cell type and time point are not known.

This clonotype was found a few times. This chain uses TRBV7-2 with TRBJ2-7; tentative D call: TRBD2 (6 bases). Between the trimmed V and J ends, which lost 5 bases and 0 bases, there was a span of 17 bases. The length of the CDR3 is 16 residues. Germline V lookup: CDR1 SGHTA, CDR2 FQGNSA. Written as DNA, the CDR3 is TGTGCCAGCAGCCGAAAAGGTGGGGGGAGCTCCTACGAGCAGTACTTC. Residues: CASSRKGGGSSYEQYF.

This clonotype was counted a single time. The rearrangement links TRBV12-3 or TRBV12-4 to TRBJ2-7, with 11 nucleotides matching TRBD1. This CDR3 comprises 13 residues. V was clipped by 7 bases and J by 5 bases; unmatched bases: 4. CDR3 region: CASTLDRGHEQYF. The CDR3 DNA reads as TGTGCCAGCACCCTGGACAGGGGGCACGAGCAGTACTTC.

This clonotype showed up many times. The V and J genes are TRBV7-9 and TRBJ2-5, with D possibly matching TRBD2 (6 bases). The CDR3 has 15 amino acids. Germline V gene sequence: CDR1 SEHNR, CDR2 FQNEAQ (reference sequence). The germline V and J ends were trimmed by 5 bases and 5 bases, with 18 bases remaining between them. CDR3 nucleotides: TGTGCCAGCAGCCCACGTGGCGGGGAGCAGGAGACCCAGTACTTC. Encoded protein: CASSPRGGEQETQYF.

This chain joins TRBV10-3 and TRBJ1-1; D unclear. The germline V gene encodes CDR1 ENHRY and CDR2 SYGVKD. This CDR3 comprises 15 residues. With 3 bases removed from V and 4 bases from J, the gap between germline ends came to 15 bases. CDR3 sequence (DNA): TGTGCCATCAGTGAAGGACGCCCCGGGAGCACTGAAGCTTTCTTT. This sequence encodes CAISEGRPGSTEAFF.

The V call is TRBV20-1, the J call TRBJ2-7; possibly TRBD1 for D (6 bases). Germline V gives CDR1 DFQATT, CDR2 SNEGSKA (reference sequence). This CDR3 is 11 amino acids long. DNA for the CDR3: TGCAGCTATCCAGGGGCGACCGAGCAGTACTTC. Protein product: CSYPGATEQYF.

The chain is built from TRBV12-3 or TRBV12-4 and TRBJ1-2; no clear D. The CDR3 has 15 residues. Trimming took 3 bases from V and 6 from J, leaving 17 bases between them. The CDR3 region has the DNA TGTGCCAGCAGTTTTGGCGGACCATCTACTCATGGCTACACCTTC. As protein: CASSFGGPSTHGYTF.

The table lists this clonotype with many counts. The J gene is TRBJ1-2, the V gene TRBV18, with D possibly matching TRBD1 (5 bases). V gave up 4 bases and J gave up 3 bases, with 12 bases separating them. Germline assignment: CDR1 KGHSH and CDR2 LQKENI. The CDR3 loop spans 14 amino acids. CDR3 sequence reads: CASSHPGRDYGYTF. The CDR3 bases are TGTGCCAGCTCACACCCAGGGCGGGACTATGGCTACACCTTC.